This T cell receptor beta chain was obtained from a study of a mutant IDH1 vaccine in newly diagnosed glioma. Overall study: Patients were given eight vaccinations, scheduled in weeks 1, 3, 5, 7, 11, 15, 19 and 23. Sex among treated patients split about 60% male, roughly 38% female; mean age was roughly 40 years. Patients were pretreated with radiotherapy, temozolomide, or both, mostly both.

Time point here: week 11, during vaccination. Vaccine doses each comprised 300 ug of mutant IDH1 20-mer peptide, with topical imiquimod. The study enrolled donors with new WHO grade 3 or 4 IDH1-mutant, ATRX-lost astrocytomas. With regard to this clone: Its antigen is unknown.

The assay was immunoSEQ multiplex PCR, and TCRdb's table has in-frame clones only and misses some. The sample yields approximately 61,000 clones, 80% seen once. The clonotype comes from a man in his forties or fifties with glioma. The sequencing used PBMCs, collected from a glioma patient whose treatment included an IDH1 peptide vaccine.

The CDR3 DNA reads TGTGCCAGCAGCTTTACGACGGACCCCCCCTACGAGCAGTACTTC. Amino acids: CASSFTTDPPYEQYF. This rearrangement joins TRBV7-9 to TRBJ2-7; no clear D. V was trimmed by 3 bases and J by 2 bases, leaving 14 bases between them. This CDR3 contains 15 residues. Germline V CDR1 and CDR2: SEHNR, FQNEAQ (reference sequence).